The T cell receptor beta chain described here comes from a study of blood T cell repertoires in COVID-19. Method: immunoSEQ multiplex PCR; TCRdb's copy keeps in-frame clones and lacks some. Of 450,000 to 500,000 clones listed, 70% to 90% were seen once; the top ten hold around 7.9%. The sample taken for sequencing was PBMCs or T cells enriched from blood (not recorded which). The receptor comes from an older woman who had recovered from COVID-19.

CDR3 DNA: TGTGCCACCAGTGACTCCGGGGGGCGGGGGTACACCGGGGAGCTGTTTTTT. Protein sequence: CATSDSGGRGYTGELFF. The V call is TRBV24-1, the J call TRBJ2-2; TRBD2 is a possible D gene (7 bases). The germline V gene encodes CDR1 KGHDR and CDR2 SFDVKD. The CDR3 sequence is 17 residues long. Trimming shortened V by 4 bases and J by 3 bases, and 17 bases separated the two germline ends.